The rows below give T cell receptor beta chains drawn from one sample of a study of blood T cell repertoires in COVID-19. TCRdb's copy holds only in-frame clones and misses some; the assay was immunoSEQ multiplex PCR. The table includes some 200,000 clones, roughly 92% detected once. Sequencing was carried out using peripheral blood. These receptors were taken from a man between 25 and 39 years old with COVID-19, enrolled during active disease. Each CDR3 is given with its conserved first and last residue. D genes are given only for firm matches. Size is stated for part of the rows, as once, few or many counts, or as a class when the clone is expanded.

V	size	D	J	CDR3	DNA
TRBV7-2	.	.	TRBJ1-5	CASSLEAGALVYQPQHF	TGTGCCAGCAGCTTAGAGGCGGGGGCCCTTGTCTATCAGCCCCAGCATTTT
TRBV5-1	.	.	TRBJ2-5	CASSLVADQETQYF	TGCGCCAGCAGCTTGGTAGCAGACCAAGAGACCCAGTACTTC
TRBV4-1	.	TRBD2	TRBJ2-7	CASSKTGGTTYEQYF	TGCGCCAGCAGCAAAACCGGGGGGACGACCTACGAGCAGTACTTC
TRBV5-4	.	.	TRBJ1-1	CASNLGRSEGEAFF	TGTGCCAGCAACCTAGGACGCTCGGAGGGTGAAGCTTTCTTT
TRBV27	once	.	TRBJ1-1	CASSQGGQRYSEAFF	TGTGCCAGCAGTCAAGGGGGACAAAGGTACTCTGAAGCTTTCTTT
TRBV11-3	once	.	TRBJ1-3	CASSVGGSSGNTIYF	TGTGCCAGCAGCGTCGGGGGGTCCTCTGGAAACACCATATATTTT
TRBV30	.	TRBD1	TRBJ2-1	CARTGQGNNEQFF	TGTGCACGGACGGGACAGGGGAACAATGAGCAGTTCTTC
TRBV5-1	.	TRBD2	TRBJ2-7	CASSRAAGGAYEQYF	TGCGCCAGCAGCCGCGCGGCGGGGGGGGCCTACGAGCAGTACTTC
TRBV29-1	.	.	TRBJ1-2	CSVESRFGYTF	TGCAGCGTTGAGTCCAGGTTCGGCTACACCTTC
TRBV6-5	.	.	TRBJ1-6	CASSRAGVPPLHF	TGTGCCAGCAGTCGGGCAGGGGTTCCACCCCTCCACTTT